This T cell receptor beta chain appears in the sequencing data of a study of beta chain features in type 1 diabetes. On this clone: The target antigen is unknown.

cDNA synthesis used the whole RNA isolate, giving expressed TCRB sequences. Naive, central memory and regulatory T cell samples came to a mean of approximately 3.6 million reads. Clones were read by immunoSEQ multiplex PCR, and TCRdb kept only the in-frame ones, dropping some. The table lists around 280,000 clones, approximately 15% of them singletons. In total, each donor contributed a single heparinised blood draw that averaged about 110 mL. Via the markers CD45RO/CCR7/CD25/CD127/CD95/CD27, stem cell-like memory, regulatory, central memory and naive CD4+ cells were sorted. This CDR3 region has 15 residues. The V and J ends lost 5 bases and 5 bases, in that order; junction bases with no gene match: 12. Germline V CDR1 and CDR2: SEHNR, FQNEAQ (reference sequence). Study results and limitations: When cDNA is sequenced, cells with high TCR expression could be over-represented. Moderate yet significant TCRB CDR3 shortening was seen in Type 1 diabetes patients in all four CD4+ subsets.

This clonotype was obtained from a man aged 18 to 30 with type 1 diabetes. Sequenced material: naive CD4+ T cells from blood. The chain carries TRBV7-9 and TRBJ2-7, with TRBD1 matching over 7 bases. CDR3 in DNA: TGTGCCAGCAGCGCGCCTAGACAGGGTGTCAACGAGCAGTACTTC. Its translation is CASSAPRQGVNEQYF.